Presented here are 14 T cell receptor beta chains from one specimen sequenced in a study of blood T cell repertoires in COVID-19. Data came from immunoSEQ multiplex PCR; TCRdb stores just in-frame clones and leaves some out. The sample carries more than 200,000 clones, around 78% recorded once. What was sequenced was peripheral blood. Receptors originate from a woman between 70 and 85 years old with active or convalescent COVID-19.

The CDR3 DNA reads TGCAGCGCATATCATTCCAGCGCCACTGAAGCTTTCTTT. Residues: CSAYHSSATEAFF. The chain has TRBV29-1 and TRBJ1-1; D is uncertain. Trimming took 7 bases from V and 4 from J, leaving 16 bases between them. The CDR3 extends over 13 amino acids. Per the germline V gene, CDR1 is SQVTM and CDR2 is ANQGSEA.

This clone occurred once. The chain employs TRBV5-1 and TRBJ2-3, with 7 bases matching TRBD2. This CDR3 has 16 amino acids. Germline V gene data show CDR1 as SGHRS and CDR2 as YFSETQ. J lost 5 bases, V lost 4 bases, and 13 bases had no gene match. In DNA, the CDR3 is TGCGCCAGCAGCCCAAGTGGGAGGGCTGGAAGAGATACGCAGTATTTT. Translation: CASSPSGRAGRDTQYF.

V gene TRBV18 combines with J gene TRBJ2-1; 10 positions agree with TRBD1. Unmatched junction bases numbered 5, after V lost 5 bases and J lost 4 bases. CDR3 length equals 15 residues. Germline CDR1 and CDR2: KGHSH and LQKENI. For the CDR3, the DNA is TGTGCCAGCTCATCGGACAGGGGGTCTTACAATGAGCAGTTCTTC. Its protein product is CASSSDRGSYNEQFF.

The chain employs TRBV7-3 and TRBJ2-1; TRBD1 matches at 7 bases. V was pared by 3 bases and J by 4 bases, with 6 bases of the junction left unmatched. Looked up from germline, CDR1 is SGHTA and CDR2 is FQGTGA. CDR3 length: 15 residues. The CDR3 DNA reads as TGTGCCAGCAGCTTTGGACAGGTCAGATACAATGAGCAGTTCTTC. Encoded protein: CASSFGQVRYNEQFF.

CDR3 region: CASSLIGAEYEQYF. The CDR3 DNA reads as TGTGCCAGCAGTCTTATTGGGGCCGAATACGAGCAGTACTTC. V usage is TRBV28 and J usage is TRBJ2-7; D is perhaps TRBD1 (5 bases). V lost 5 bases to trimming and J lost 4 bases, with 15 bases between them. The CDR3 is 14 residues long. The germline CDR1 and CDR2 sequences are MDHEN and SYDVKM.

The J gene is TRBJ2-6, the V gene TRBV10-2, with D possibly matching TRBD2 (6 bases). Germline CDR1 is WSHSY and CDR2 is SAAADI. The CDR3 sequence is 15 residues long. V shed 4 bases and J shed 0 bases, with 7 bases lying between them. The CDR3 nucleotides are TGCGCCAGCAGTGGGGGGGACTCTGGGGCCAACGTCCTGACTTTC. Protein product: CASSGGDSGANVLTF.

The chain carries TRBV20-1 and TRBJ1-1; D remains unclear. V dropped 5 bases and J dropped 3 bases, with 7 bases sitting between them. CDR1 DFQATT and CDR2 SNEGSKA come from the germline V gene (reference sequence). This CDR3 spans 11 amino acids. The CDR3 sequence is CSALTYTEAFF. CDR3 nucleotides: TGCAGTGCTCTGACATACACTGAAGCTTTCTTT.

CDR3 DNA sequence: TGTGCCAGCAGTCTCTCAACAGGGGTTGAAAAACTGTTTTTT. As protein: CASSLSTGVEKLFF. J is TRBJ1-4 and V is TRBV27, with 7 bases aligning to TRBD1. This CDR3 has 14 amino acids. J lost 7 bases, V lost 5 bases, and 7 bases had no gene match. Germline V lookup: CDR1 MNHEY, CDR2 SMNVEV (reference sequence).

Here the CDR3 DNA reads TGTGCCAGCAGCTTAGCTAGCGGGGGGGAGGAGACCCAGTACTTC. Protein sequence: CASSLASGGEETQYF. The chain is built from TRBV7-3 and TRBJ2-5, with 12 bases lining up with TRBD2. This CDR3 contains 15 residues. The germline V gene encodes CDR1 SGHTA and CDR2 FQGTGA. Trimming removed 2 bases from V and 5 bases from J; junction bases left unmatched: 3. The full variable domain, its missing parts supplied by reference TRBV7-3 and TRBJ2-5, is GAGVSQTPSNKVTEKGKYVELRCDPISGHTALYWYRQSLGQGPEFLIYFQGTGAADDSGLPNDRFFAVRPEGSVSTLKIQRTERGDSAVYLCASSLASGGEETQYFGPGTRLLVL.

V and J are TRBV14 and TRBJ2-5; 12 bases are a match to TRBD2. The CDR3 runs to 16 residues. The V gene end was trimmed by 4 bases and the J gene end by 5 bases; junction bases not matched to a gene: 8. Germline assignment: CDR1 SGHDN and CDR2 FVKESK. The CDR3 is CASSPGLAGTGETQYF. The CDR3 region has the DNA TGTGCCAGCAGCCCAGGACTAGCGGGGACCGGGGAGACCCAGTACTTC.

Note on this clone: The sample contains more than one DNA sequence encoding this CDR3. This chain joins TRBV7-2 and TRBJ1-3; no clear D gene. The CDR3 runs to 15 residues. Germline CDR1 reads SGHTA; CDR2 reads FQGNSA. V dropped 1 base and J dropped 0 bases, with 7 bases sitting between them. The CDR3 loop is CASSLVPSSGNTIYF. Here the CDR3 DNA reads TGTGCCAGCAGCTTAGTGCCCAGCTCTGGAAACACCATATATTTT.

This chain joins TRBV11-2 and TRBJ1-1, with a tentative D call TRBD1 (5 bases). Germline CDR1 SGHAT, CDR2 FQNNGV. The V end was cut by 6 bases, the J end by 2 bases, with 22 bases between. The CDR3 loop spans 17 amino acids. The CDR3 spells CASSLMGRVSLNTEAFF. CDR3 sequence (DNA): TGTGCCAGCAGTCTTATGGGCAGGGTTTCGTTAAACACTGAAGCTTTCTTT.

This sequence joins TRBV6-5 and TRBJ2-3; TRBD2 matches at 7 bases. V shed 2 bases, J shed 0 bases, and the junction held 2 bases outside the gene matches. This CDR3 is 15 amino acids long. Germline V gives CDR1 MNHEY, CDR2 SVGAGI. CDR3 nucleotide sequence: TGTGCCAGCAGTTACGGGGGGGTAAGCACAGATACGCAGTATTTT. It translates to CASSYGGVSTDTQYF.

This sequence joins TRBV4-3 and TRBJ1-2, with D maybe TRBD1 (5 bases). The length of the CDR3 is 12 residues. The germline gives CDR1 LGHNA, CDR2 YSLEER. V lost 2 bases, J lost 8 bases, and 9 bases lay in between. The CDR3 DNA reads as TGCGCCAGCAGCCAATATGCAGGGGGCTACACCTTC. It encodes CASSQYAGGYTF.